The 14 T cell receptor beta chains below come from one sample, sequenced in a study of Graves' ophthalmopathy and Graves' hyperthyroidism. Scientists amplified the TCR beta CDR3 regions from RNA transcripts. The authors performed first-round RT-PCR with HTBI primers and then a second-round multiplex PCR. From the multiplex PCR reads, TCRdb called clonotypes with MiXCR, one entry per CDR3 protein. The sample has about 210,000 distinct CDR3 sequences, 25% to 30% seen once. What was sequenced was peripheral blood. These receptors were obtained from a man between 45 and 60 years old with Graves' ophthalmopathy.

This clonotype came up many times. The V gene is TRBV11-2, the J gene TRBJ2-4; D possibly corresponds to TRBD1 (6 bases). The CDR3 loop spans 15 amino acids. Per the germline V gene, CDR1 is SGHAT and CDR2 is FQNNGV. Trimming took 4 bases from V and 8 from J, leaving 18 bases between them. The CDR3 nucleotides are TGTGCCAGCAGCTCAGAAGGGGGTAGGGGATACATTCAGTACTTC. Translation: CASSSEGGRGYIQYF. Full variable domain (missing parts from reference TRBV11-2 and TRBJ2-4): EAGVAQSPRYKIIEKRQSVAFWCNPISGHATLYWYQQILGQGPKLLIQFQNNGVVDDSQLPKDRFSAERLKGVDSTLKIQPAKLEDSAVYLCASSSEGGRGYIQYFGAGTRLSVL.

The chain recombines TRBV7-2 with TRBJ2-5; the match to TRBD1 covers 7 bases. V gave up 1 base and J gave up 5 bases; unmatched junction bases: 7. There are 15 residues in the CDR3. Looked up from germline, CDR1 is SGHTA and CDR2 is FQGNSA. CDR3: CASSLETGWGETQYF. CDR3 coding DNA: TGTGCCAGCAGCTTAGAGACAGGGTGGGGGGAGACCCAGTACTTC.

This clonotype was counted once. The chain couples TRBV6-1 to TRBJ1-5; 9 nucleotides match TRBD1. The CDR3 covers 17 residues. From germline, CDR1 is MNHNS and CDR2 SASEGT. J gave up 6 bases and V 6 bases, and 15 bases lay outside the gene matches. The CDR3 sequence: CASRNPGQGGFSQPQHF. CDR3 nucleotides: TGTGCCAGCAGAAATCCGGGACAGGGTGGTTTCAGTCAGCCCCAGCATTTT.

This clonotype showed up many times. The rearrangement joins TRBV5-5 to TRBJ2-5, with 8 nucleotides matching TRBD1. J was trimmed by 4 bases and V by 5 bases; bases with no gene match: 10. The CDR3 runs to 15 residues. Germline V gene data show CDR1 as SGHKS and CDR2 as YYEKEE (reference sequence). The CDR3 bases are TGTGCCAGCAGACCCTTCGACAGGGGCGTAGAGACCCAGTACTTC. It encodes CASRPFDRGVETQYF.

This clonotype was detected ten times or more. The chain employs TRBV28 and TRBJ2-6, with D perhaps being TRBD1 or TRBD2 (5 bases each). The V gene lost 8 bases and the J gene lost 0 bases, with 20 bases spanning the gap. The CDR3 covers 18 residues. Germline V lookup: CDR1 MDHEN, CDR2 SYDVKM. This CDR3 is CASRGSGRRSSGANVLTF. The CDR3 DNA follows: TGTGCCAGCCGTGGTTCGGGACGGAGGTCCTCTGGGGCCAACGTCCTGACTTTC.

This clonotype came up many times. The rearrangement joins TRBV24-1 to TRBJ2-5, with D tentatively TRBD2 (5 bases). Germline CDR1 reads KGHDR; CDR2 reads SFDVKD. Trimming took 5 bases from V and 5 from J, leaving 20 bases between them. The CDR3 is made up of 16 amino acids. CDR3 sequence (DNA): TGTGCCACCAGTGGTCACCTCCCGGGGATAGGTGAGACCCAGTACTTC. Translating gives CATSGHLPGIGETQYF.

The sample holds many counts of this clonotype. The rearrangement links TRBV3-1 to TRBJ2-7; 9 nucleotides match TRBD1. Germline V gene data show CDR1 as LGHDT and CDR2 as YNNKEL (reference sequence). J lost 3 bases, V lost 0 bases, and 6 bases had no gene match. The CDR3 runs 16 residues. The CDR3 loop is CASSQDLGTGIYEQYF. The CDR3 DNA sequence: TGTGCCAGCAGCCAAGATTTGGGGACAGGGATCTACGAGCAGTACTTC.

There are many counts of this clonotype. This chain joins TRBV7-3 and TRBJ2-7; TRBD1 agrees at 7 bases. The trim removed 5 bases at V and 12 bases at J, leaving 13 bases unmatched. This CDR3 is 13 amino acids long. Germline loops: CDR1 SGHTA, CDR2 FQGTGA. In DNA form, the CDR3 reads TGTGCCAGCAGCCGGGACAGTGGGTCGGGATTGTACTTC. It specifies CASSRDSGSGLYF.

This clonotype was detected ten times or more. The chain recombines TRBV6-5 with TRBJ1-2; D gene ambiguous. Trimming stripped 2 bases from V and 8 bases from J, with 18 bases between. Germline V CDR1 and CDR2: MNHEY, SVGAGI. The CDR3 is made up of 15 amino acids. This chain's CDR3 is CASSYSLCGPGGYTF. In DNA, the CDR3 is TGTGCCAGCAGTTACAGCCTATGTGGGCCGGGGGGCTACACCTTC.

This clonotype has ten or more counts. This sequence joins TRBV6-5 and TRBJ1-1; the match to TRBD1 covers 8 bases. The V gene end was trimmed by 7 bases and the J gene end by 0 bases; junction bases not matched to a gene: 7. Germline V gene data show CDR1 as MNHEY and CDR2 as SVGAGI. The CDR3 loop spans 15 amino acids. The CDR3 region is CASIRQGTLNTEAFF. The CDR3 DNA sequence: TGTGCCAGCATTAGACAGGGGACCCTGAACACTGAAGCTTTCTTT.

This clonotype was found once. V is TRBV2 and J is TRBJ1-1; 10 bases map to TRBD1. V lost 7 bases and J lost 3; bases outside the gene matches: 5. Germline V CDR1 and CDR2: SNHLY, FYNNEI. CDR3 size: 14 residues. CDR3 residues: CASTPGTGDTEAFF. In nucleotides, the CDR3 is TGTGCCAGCACACCTGGGACAGGGGACACTGAAGCTTTCTTT.

This clonotype occurred a few times. This chain joins TRBV6-1 and TRBJ2-7, with 8 bases aligning to TRBD1. V gave up 4 bases and J gave up 3 bases; unmatched junction bases: 5. The V gene's germline CDR1 is MNHNS and CDR2 SASEGT. The CDR3 covers 14 residues. The CDR3 is CASSGMTGVYEQYF. In DNA form, the CDR3 reads TGTGCCAGCAGTGGAATGACAGGGGTCTACGAGCAGTACTTC.

The gene calls are TRBV12-3 or TRBV12-4 and TRBJ2-2; the D gene is possibly TRBD2 (5 bases). This CDR3 has 13 amino acids. V dropped 6 bases and J dropped 7 bases, with 12 bases sitting between them. In DNA form, the CDR3 reads TGTGCCAGCAGCCCCGGGAATTTCGGGGAGCTGTTTTTT. Translating gives CASSPGNFGELFF.

About this clonotype itself: A junction end diverges from the germline sequence, so it may reflect a read error. The chain combines TRBV12-3 or TRBV12-4 with TRBJ1-1; D unresolved. The CDR3 has 11 residues. The CDR3 DNA reads TGTGCCAGCAGTCCGGGGAGCGGGCAGCCCTTT. Encoded protein: CASSPGSGQPF.